Here is one T cell receptor (beta chain) with its context. This clone was observed a handful of times. What this receptor recognizes is not known. The sample holds no much larger clone one base away, and base qualities are not on file. The V end gives up 2 bases and the J end 7 bases, leaving 10 bases in the junction not matched to a gene. From cysteine to phenylalanine, the CDR3 is 16 amino acids long. The kept DNA is CDR3 alone, 48 bases in frame from the first base. CDR1 MNHEY and CDR2 SMNVEV were looked up in the germline V gene (reference sequence). A single peripheral blood draw of about 116 mL on average was collected from each donor into heparinised tubes. Naive, central memory, regulatory and stem cell-like memory CD4+ T cells were sorted on a BD FACSAria II using a panel including CD45RO, CCR7, CD25, CD127, CD95 and CD27. Purity was above 98% for every sorted population. PBMCs were isolated immediately by Lymphoprep density gradient centrifugation and stained directly without culture. To minimize batch effects, samples were stained and sorted in pairs, one healthy donor with one patient per experiment.

This record belongs to a study of beta chain features in type 1 diabetes (dated by TCRdb to 2016 to 2018). Study-level background: No differences in mean age, gender distribution, total cell number or subset yield were found between patients and healthy donors. A total of under 140,000,000 sorted cells were examined across all samples, and the number of cells per subset was strongly correlated with RNA yield. The study compared the TCRB repertoires of sorted circulating CD4+ T cell subsets in recently diagnosed type 1 diabetes patients with those in matched healthy donors. Regulatory and stem cell-like memory subsets were obtained from only 8 patients and roughly 8 healthy donors, while naive and central memory subsets were obtained from all 30 or so donors. What the study reported, not specific to this receptor: Because the HLA sub-analyses included only small numbers of individuals, any influence of HLA type on TCRB rearrangement was left unresolved. Because cDNA rather than genomic DNA was sequenced, highly expressing activated cells could have been over-represented, although no difference in activation and CD3 levels was found between groups. Shorter templates might have been favored by PCR, but patient and control samples were amplified and corrected together, so both groups would have been affected equally by any skew. At VDJ recombination sites, patients with type 1 diabetes made fewer insertions and deleted more nucleotides, a pattern implying thymic rearrangement abnormalities. Type 1 diabetes patients showed a moderate but significant shortening of TCRB CDR3 length in all four CD4+ subsets. The naive, central memory and regulatory TCRB repertoires appeared to resemble one another more closely among patients than among healthy donors.

The entire amount of isolated RNA was reverse transcribed using the High Capacity cDNA Reverse Transcription Kit, so the sequenced TCRB transcripts were expressed ones. Naive, central memory and regulatory T cell samples underwent deep immunoSEQ sequencing, averaging around 3.7 million total reads per sample. Sorted cells were lysed in RLT buffer and RNA was extracted with DNase-treated RNeasy Micro or Mini kits, depending on cell number. To prevent cross-contamination, each cell subset was processed individually, whereas patient and healthy donor samples were processed jointly. The immunoSEQ multiplex PCR was used to amplify TCRB sequences from cDNA, yielding 87-bp fragments that span the CDR3 region. Amplicons were sequenced on the Illumina HiSeq platform. Per the authors' processing: PCR bias was computationally corrected using synthetic template baselines, reads within Hamming distance 2 were collapsed, and singletons that could not be merged were discarded. Reads were aligned against IMGT so that V, D and J genes, CDR3 length and insertions or deletions at six rearrangement sites could be assigned. Within each subset, clonotype counts were normalized to sorted cell number, and only after that were true diversity and Gini coefficients computed with the tcR R package. Repertoire sharing was quantified using the overlap coefficient calculated on TCRB nucleotide sequences. TCRdb retrieved this table from immuneACCESS and kept in-frame rearrangements only. Not all clones are present; in checked studies, unresolved V genes account for under half, and no reason is known for the remainder. That table supplies the V and J calls and clone size; D and trimming were determined from the DNA. A total of 200,000 to 250,000 clones appear in this sample, roughly 10% of them only once. The ten largest account for 1% to 1.5% of the sample.

This clonotype was obtained from a man between 18 and 29 years old in good health. Rearrangement joined TRBV27 to TRBJ1-4, with 7 junctional bases fitting TRBD1. What was sequenced was central memory CD4+ T cells from blood. The sequenced DNA is TGTGCCAGCAGTTTACGACCCCAGGGGGGTGGTGAAAAACTGTTTTTT. The encoded protein is CASSLRPQGGGEKLFF.